Each of the 18 T cell receptor beta chains below was sequenced from the same sample in a study of HIV-infected patients and healthy controls. Reverse transcription used around 500 ng RNA and constant-region primers for alpha and beta. Each of the alpha and beta chains got its own library through chain-specific third strand synthesis with indices. From the 5' RACE reads, TCRdb called clonotypes with MiXCR, one entry per CDR3 protein. The top ten hold approximately 22% of the sample, which has approximately 7,100 distinct CDR3 sequences, about a tenth seen once. No cell fractionation was done, so the repertoire covers all unsorted peripheral blood T cells. Source: blood, taken before antiretroviral therapy. These receptors were collected from an adult with HIV infection.

This clonotype was seen many times. V and J are TRBV20-1 and TRBJ2-5, with no clear D. The CDR3 sequence is 14 residues long. Trimming removed 6 bases from V and 3 bases from J, with 17 bases in between. Germline V gives CDR1 DFQATT, CDR2 SNEGSKA (reference sequence). CDR3 bases: TGCAGTGCACAACACGGCGGACGGAAAGAGACCCAGTACTTC. It yields the protein CSAQHGGRKETQYF.

This clonotype was recorded many times. The chain recombines TRBV7-2 with TRBJ1-1, with 7 bases that match TRBD1. V lost 1 base, J lost 0 bases, and 2 bases stayed unmatched. CDR3 length: 15 residues. Germline CDR1 and CDR2: SGHTA and FQGNSA. CDR3: CASSLGQGMNTEAFF. CDR3 bases: TGTGCCAGCAGCTTAGGACAGGGTATGAACACTGAAGCTTTCTTT.

Many counts were recorded for this clonotype. This sequence joins TRBV9 and TRBJ2-3, with TRBD1 identical over 8 bases. Germline CDR1 is SGDLS and CDR2 is YYNGEE. Losses at the gene ends were 3 bases for V and 0 bases for J; bases not matched to a gene: 6. The length of the CDR3 is 16 residues. The CDR3 region has the DNA TGTGCCAGCAGCGGAACATGGGACAGGAGCACAGATACGCAGTATTTT. Amino acid sequence: CASSGTWDRSTDTQYF.

This clonotype is classed as medium-sized (0.01 to 0.1%). The CDR3 DNA reads TGTGCCAGCAGCGCCTATGGGGGCCACAATGAGCAGTTCTTC. As protein: CASSAYGGHNEQFF. This chain uses TRBV7-6 with TRBJ2-1; a possible D gene is TRBD1 (6 bases). V lost 5 bases, J lost 5 bases, and 13 bases lay in between. The germline V gene has CDR1 SGHVS and CDR2 FNYEAQ. The CDR3 has 14 residues.

In this sample, this clonotype turned up many times. This chain joins TRBV20-1 and TRBJ1-2; D unclear. V lost 4 bases, J lost 8 bases, and 14 bases lay in between. The CDR3 spans 12 residues. Germline CDR1 reads DFQATT; CDR2 reads SNEGSKA (reference sequence). The CDR3 bases are TGCAGTGCTAAAATCCCCAACGGGGGCTACACCTTC. It codes for CSAKIPNGGYTF.

This clonotype was counted ten times or more. The chain carries TRBV7-7 and TRBJ2-1, with a tentative D call TRBD2 (5 bases). V was pared by 5 bases and J by 5 bases, with 10 bases between. The CDR3 totals 13 residues. The germline CDR1 and CDR2 sequences are SSHAT and FNYEAQ (reference sequence). CDR3 region: CASSEGRDNEQFF. CDR3 in DNA: TGTGCCAGCAGCGAGGGCCGGGACAATGAGCAGTTCTTC. Full variable domain (remainder filled in from reference TRBV7-7 and TRBJ2-1): GAGVSQSPRYKVTKRGQDVTLRCDPISSHATLYWYQQALGQGPEFLTYFNYEAQPDKSGLPSDRFSAERPEGSISTLTIQRTEQRDSAMYRCASSEGRDNEQFFGPGTRLTVL.

The chain couples TRBV7-7 to TRBJ2-5, with 8 bases identical to TRBD1. V shed 5 bases, J shed 4 bases, and the junction held 6 bases outside the gene matches. Germline lookup yields CDR1 SSHAT and CDR2 FNYEAQ (reference sequence). The CDR3 sequence is 14 residues long. The CDR3 region is CASSKTGARETQYF. CDR3 sequence (DNA): TGTGCCAGCAGCAAGACAGGGGCTCGAGAGACCCAGTACTTC.

This chain links TRBV28 with TRBJ1-1; D remains ambiguous. V gave up 3 bases and J gave up 0 bases, with 8 bases separating them. The CDR3 has 14 residues. Germline CDR1 and CDR2: MDHEN and SYDVKM. This CDR3 reads CASSLPDMNTEAFF. For the CDR3, the DNA is TGTGCCAGCAGTTTGCCAGATATGAACACTGAAGCTTTCTTT.

The chain couples TRBV24-1 to TRBJ2-1, with 10 bases matching TRBD2. Germline CDR1 reads KGHDR; CDR2 reads SFDVKD. V lost 3 bases and J lost 6; bases outside the gene matches: 7. The CDR3 has 16 residues. CDR3 sequence: CATSDPASGRGNEQFF. DNA for the CDR3: TGTGCCACCAGTGATCCTGCTAGCGGGAGAGGCAATGAGCAGTTCTTC.

This clonotype showed up many times. The chain couples TRBV12-3 or TRBV12-4 to TRBJ1-1; D possibly corresponds to TRBD1 (5 bases). V lost 9 bases, J lost 8 bases, and 16 bases lay in between. The CDR3 runs 12 residues. CDR3 sequence reads: CASGISTEEAFF. In DNA form, the CDR3 reads TGTGCCAGTGGAATTTCGACAGAGGAAGCTTTCTTT.

This clonotype was detected only a few times. V is TRBV6-2 or TRBV6-3 and J is TRBJ1-1; D not certain. The CDR3 sequence is 13 residues long. With 4 bases removed from V and 0 bases from J, the gap between germline ends came to 6 bases. Looked up from germline, CDR1 is MNHEY and CDR2 is SVGEGT. CDR3: CASSFSVNTEAFF. The CDR3 DNA reads as TGTGCCAGCAGTTTTAGCGTGAACACTGAAGCTTTCTTT.

By frequency in the sample, this clonotype is medium-sized. The chain has TRBV28 and TRBJ1-5; tentatively, D is TRBD1 (5 bases). V was clipped by 2 bases and J by 4 bases, with 12 bases between them. The germline gives CDR1 MDHEN, CDR2 SYDVKM. The CDR3 has 15 amino acids. The CDR3: CASSLGGHVNQPQHF. For the CDR3, the DNA is TGTGCCAGCAGTTTAGGAGGACACGTGAATCAGCCCCAGCATTTT.

V gene TRBV7-2 combines with J gene TRBJ1-5; 7 bases align to TRBD1. The ends lost 1 base at V and 7 bases at J; junction bases unmatched: 7. CDR1 and CDR2 (germline): SGHTA, FQGNSA. The CDR3 has 15 amino acids. The CDR3, as DNA: TGTGCCAGCAGCTTAGGGTACAGGGGAGACCAGCCCCAGCATTTT. Translation gives CASSLGYRGDQPQHF.

In this sample, this clonotype turned up many times. This chain joins TRBV14 and TRBJ2-2; no clear D gene. The V end lost 4 bases, the J end lost 6 bases, and 12 bases lay between the germline ends. This CDR3 spans 14 amino acids. Germline values: CDR1 SGHDN, CDR2 FVKESK. The CDR3 loop reads CASSRGSWSGELFF. In DNA form, the CDR3 reads TGTGCCAGCAGCCGAGGTAGTTGGTCCGGGGAGCTGTTTTTT.

This clonotype was picked up many times. The chain recombines TRBV27 with TRBJ2-3; D not certain. Trimming took 1 base from V and 2 from J, leaving 16 bases between them. CDR1 and CDR2 from the germline V gene are MNHEY and SMNVEV (reference sequence). This CDR3 spans 17 amino acids. CDR3 nucleotide sequence: TGTGCCAGCAGTTTATTTCCCCTCCAGAAAACCACAGATACGCAGTATTTT. It codes for CASSLFPLQKTTDTQYF.

This clonotype was detected many times. The chain links TRBV4-1 to TRBJ1-2; D perhaps matches TRBD1 (5 bases). The CDR3 covers 15 residues. Germline values: CDR1 MGHRA, CDR2 YSYEKL. The V gene lost 1 base and the J gene lost 1 base, with 10 bases spanning the gap. CDR3 residues: CASSQARGSNYGYTF. The CDR3 nucleotides read TGCGCCAGCAGCCAAGCACGGGGCAGTAACTATGGCTACACCTTC.

This clonotype was recorded many times. This chain links TRBV7-2 with TRBJ2-7, with unresolved D. V gave up 3 bases and J gave up 6 bases, with 12 bases separating them. The CDR3 is 13 residues long. Germline-derived CDR1 and CDR2 are SGHTA and FQGNSA. The CDR3 DNA follows: TGTGCCAGCAGCTTGGGCACCGACGGCGAGCAGTACTTC. Encoded protein: CASSLGTDGEQYF. Supplemented by reference TRBV7-2 and TRBJ2-7, the full variable domain reads GAGVSQSPSNKVTEKGKDVELRCDPISGHTALYWYRQSLGQGLEFLIYFQGNSAPDKSGLPSDRFSAERTGGSVSTLTIQRTQQEDSAVYLCASSLGTDGEQYFGPGTRLTVT.

This clonotype was counted at least ten times. The chain combines TRBV5-5 with TRBJ2-7; 8 nucleotides match TRBD2. Germline assignment: CDR1 SGHKS and CDR2 YYEKEE (reference sequence). Trimming at V came to 5 bases and at J to 4 bases, leaving 17 bases not matched to a gene. The CDR3 totals 17 residues. The CDR3: CASRSDRGAGVKYEQYF. The CDR3 DNA reads TGTGCCAGCAGGTCAGACAGAGGAGCGGGAGTTAAGTACGAGCAGTACTTC.